This T cell receptor beta chain was observed in a study of Ad26.COV2.S vaccination and SARS-CoV-2 variants. The CDR3 runs 15 residues. The V gene's germline CDR1 is SGHAT and CDR2 FQNNGV. V was shortened by 5 bases and J by 6 bases, with 19 bases between the two germline ends. Profiled with immunoSEQ multiplex PCR; TCRdb holds only in-frame clones, not every one. The sample gives about 350,000 clones, about 91% of which show up once; 3% to 5% is in the top ten. This receptor was identified in a human donor who had recovered from COVID-19. This material consisted of peripheral blood, taken after recovery from COVID-19. The V gene is TRBV11-2, the J gene TRBJ1-1, with D perhaps TRBD1 (6 bases). The CDR3 reads CASSPQNRVFAEAFF. The CDR3 region has the DNA TGTGCCAGCAGCCCCCAAAACAGGGTTTTCGCTGAAGCTTTCTTT.